The 5 T cell receptor beta chains given below trace back to one sample, sequenced in a study of blood T cell repertoires in COVID-19. Clones were sequenced by immunoSEQ multiplex PCR, and TCRdb holds only the in-frame ones, with some missing. The profile shows 45,000 to 55,000 clones, 80% to 95% of them singletons. Sequenced material: peripheral blood. The source is a human donor in a cohort sampled during active COVID-19.

The chain uses TRBV10-3 and TRBJ1-4, with 8 bases that match TRBD1. The CDR3 is 13 amino acids. Per the germline V gene, CDR1 is ENHRY and CDR2 is SYGVKD. Germline trimming cut 6 bases from V and 8 bases from J; bases unmatched to any gene: 5. DNA for the CDR3: TGTGCCATCAGAGGACAGGGTGAGGAAAAACTGTTTTTT. It codes for CAIRGQGEEKLFF.

The genes are TRBV6-2 or TRBV6-3 and TRBJ2-2, with a possible D match to TRBD2 (5 bases). CDR3 size: 15 residues. Trimming stripped 5 bases from V and 7 bases from J, with 17 bases between. Germline values: CDR1 MNHEY, CDR2 SVGEGT. As DNA, the CDR3 is TGTGCCAGCAGTGCCCGGATGTCCGGGATCGGGGAGCTGTTTTTT. Translating it yields CASSARMSGIGELFF.

Here the CDR3 reads CAWTRDRDLSGYEQYF. CDR3 DNA sequence: TGTGCCTGGACCCGGGACAGGGACCTATCTGGCTACGAGCAGTACTTC. V is TRBV30 and J is TRBJ2-7; 9 bases are a match to TRBD1. J gave up 3 bases and V 4 bases, and 13 bases lay outside the gene matches. This CDR3 has 16 residues. CDR1 GTSNPN and CDR2 SVGIG come from the germline V gene (reference sequence).

The gene calls are TRBV10-2 and TRBJ1-1; TRBD1 matches 7 bases. J gave up 6 bases and V 0 bases, and 4 bases lay outside the gene matches. CDR3 size: 14 residues. CDR1 is WSHSY and CDR2 is SAAADI in the germline V gene. CDR3 sequence (DNA): TGCGCCAGCAGTGAGTCAAGGGGGCGGGCTGAAGCTTTCTTT. It encodes CASSESRGRAEAFF.

V is TRBV5-5 and J is TRBJ1-2; 7 bases align to TRBD1. Germline assignment: CDR1 SGHKS and CDR2 YYEKEE (reference sequence). The CDR3 extends over 15 amino acids. Trimming took 3 bases from V and 6 from J; bases not matched to a gene: 11. CDR3 sequence: CASSWGQGGSDGYTF. DNA for the CDR3: TGTGCCAGCAGCTGGGGGCAGGGGGGAAGCGATGGCTACACCTTC. Combining the CDR3 with reference TRBV5-5 and TRBJ1-2 gives the whole variable domain DAGVTQSPTHLIKTRGQQVTLRCSPISGHKSVSWYQQVLGQGPQFIFQYYEKEERGRGNFPDRFSARQFPNYSSELNVNALLLGDSALYLCASSWGQGGSDGYTFGSGTRLTVV.